These 30 T cell receptor beta chains share one sample of origin, sequenced in a study of T cell repertoires in cytomegalovirus infection. MiXCR, applied by TCRdb to the reads, yields one record per CDR3 protein. The profile shows approximately 89,000 distinct CDR3 sequences, approximately 32% of them singletons. Which antigens these TCRs recognize remains unknown. The sample in question was CD8+ T cells from cultured PBMCs, obtained from culture after CMV antigen stimulation. The receptors stem from a human donor in good health (CMV status not recorded). Some clones in this sample may be carry-over from other donors' samples.

For this clonotype: A much larger clone differs by one base, so this may be a read error. This chain connects TRBV7-4 to TRBJ1-1, with D possibly matching TRBD1 (5 bases). Germline V lookup: CDR1 SGHVT, CDR2 SQSDAQ. The CDR3 consists of 18 residues. DNA of the CDR3: TGTGCCAGCAGCTTAGTTGGTGCAGGGCCGGGGAAGAACCCTGAAGCTTTCTTT. Translation gives CASSLVGAGPGKNPEAFF.

The rearrangement uses TRBV5-5 and TRBJ1-1; D is ambiguous. The CDR3 runs 15 residues. V was shortened by 1 base and J by 0 bases, with 10 bases between the two germline ends. Germline CDR1 is SGHKS and CDR2 is YYEKEE (reference sequence). The DNA of the CDR3 is TGTGCCAGCAGCTTGTGGGAGGCCCTGAACACTGAAGCTTTCTTT. Its translation: CASSLWEALNTEAFF.

The chain is built from TRBV2 and TRBJ2-3; maybe TRBD1 (5 bases). Between the trimmed V and J ends, which lost 7 bases and 7 bases, there was a span of 9 bases. The germline V gene encodes CDR1 SNHLY and CDR2 FYNNEI. The CDR3 extends over 11 amino acids. The CDR3 bases are TGTGCCAGCACCAGGGTAAATACGCAGTATTTT. It yields the protein CASTRVNTQYF.

This clonotype has only a few counts. The chain employs TRBV19 and TRBJ1-1; perhaps TRBD1 as D (5 bases). The V end lost 6 bases, the J end lost 4 bases, and 18 bases lay between the germline ends. The CDR3 extends over 15 amino acids. Germline values: CDR1 LNHDA, CDR2 SQIVND (reference sequence). CDR3 coding DNA: TGTGCCAGTAGCACGAGGGGAGGATATAGCACTGAAGCTTTCTTT. It yields the protein CASSTRGGYSTEAFF.

This sequence joins TRBV29-1 and TRBJ1-1, with D uncertain. CDR3 size: 13 residues. Deletions cut 4 bases from V and 2 bases from J, with 11 bases between. Germline-derived CDR1 and CDR2 are SQVTM and ANQGSEA. CDR3 DNA sequence: TGCAGCGTTGTAAAGGACCTAAACACTGAAGCTTTCTTT. It codes for CSVVKDLNTEAFF.

The rearrangement uses TRBV9 and TRBJ2-3; D is unresolved. Deletions cut 0 bases from V and 2 bases from J, with 7 bases between. The CDR3 is 14 residues long. Germline values: CDR1 SGDLS, CDR2 YYNGEE. CDR3 coding DNA: TGTGCCAGCAGCGTAGAACTTATCACAGATACGCAGTATTTT. Translating it yields CASSVELITDTQYF.

The chain employs TRBV7-9 and TRBJ2-7; 14 bases are shared with TRBD2. CDR3 length equals 18 residues. Germline V lookup: CDR1 SEHNR, CDR2 FQNEAQ (reference sequence). Unmatched junction bases numbered 11, after V lost 5 bases and J lost 2 bases. CDR3 amino acids: CASSTTRTSGGFPYEQYF. For the CDR3, the DNA is TGTGCCAGCAGCACTACTCGGACTAGCGGGGGGTTCCCCTACGAGCAGTACTTC.

The chain employs TRBV2 and TRBJ2-1, with 9 bases matching TRBD2. The CDR3 runs 15 residues. Germline CDR1 and CDR2: SNHLY and FYNNEI. V lost 4 bases and J lost 0; bases outside the gene matches: 1. CDR3 amino acids: CASSGGGASYNEQFF. CDR3 DNA sequence: TGTGCCAGCAGTGGCGGGGGGGCCTCCTACAATGAGCAGTTCTTC.

This clonotype was observed at least ten times. This chain links TRBV7-2 with TRBJ1-1; D not certain. CDR3 length: 16 amino acids. The V gene lost 2 bases and the J gene lost 4 bases, with 17 bases spanning the gap. Germline V gives CDR1 SGHTA, CDR2 FQGNSA. The DNA for the CDR3 is TGTGCCAGCAGCTTAAATCGGTTGGGGTTGGGCACTGAAGCTTTCTTT. Translating gives CASSLNRLGLGTEAFF.

In this sample, this clonotype turned up many times. The chain employs TRBV19 and TRBJ2-2; 8 nucleotides line up with TRBD2. Per germline, CDR1 LNHDA and CDR2 SQIVND (reference sequence). Trimming cost V 4 bases and J 0 bases; bases outside gene matches: 10. The CDR3 contains 18 residues. The CDR3 sequence is CASSKDPLAGPNTGELFF. As DNA, the CDR3 is TGTGCCAGTAGTAAAGACCCCCTAGCGGGCCCGAACACCGGGGAGCTGTTTTTT.

The chain couples TRBV19 to TRBJ2-7; D gene uncertain. The V end lost 3 bases, the J end lost 5 bases, and 11 bases lay between the germline ends. Germline values: CDR1 LNHDA, CDR2 SQIVND (reference sequence). The CDR3 totals 13 residues. The CDR3 loop is CASSISIRNEQYF. The CDR3 DNA reads TGTGCCAGTAGTATCTCTATACGGAACGAGCAGTACTTC.

The chain has TRBV27 and TRBJ1-1; no definite D call. V was pared by 5 bases and J by 1 base, with 8 bases between. Germline V CDR1 and CDR2: MNHEY, SMNVEV (reference sequence). This CDR3 has 13 residues. The CDR3 region is CASSHLGNTEAFF. CDR3 in DNA: TGTGCCAGCAGTCACCTAGGGAACACTGAAGCTTTCTTT.

This chain uses TRBV12-3 or TRBV12-4 with TRBJ2-1, with D perhaps TRBD2 (7 bases). CDR3 size: 15 residues. Trimming cost V 6 bases and J 4 bases, with 16 bases left between them. The CDR3 loop reads CASSLEGGGYNEQFF. The CDR3 nucleotides are TGTGCCAGCAGCCTTGAGGGGGGGGGTTACAATGAGCAGTTCTTC.

This rearrangement joins TRBV5-1 to TRBJ2-3, with TRBD1 identical over 7 bases. The ends lost 0 bases at V and 2 bases at J; junction bases unmatched: 15. CDR1 and CDR2 from the germline V gene are SGHRS and YFSETQ. The CDR3 covers 19 residues. The CDR3 protein is CASSLGPPGQTFSTDTQYF. CDR3 nucleotides: TGCGCCAGCAGCTTGGGTCCGCCGGGACAGACTTTTTCCACAGATACGCAGTATTTT. The full variable domain, completed using reference TRBV5-1 and TRBJ2-3, is KAGVTQTPRYLIKTRGQQVTLSCSPISGHRSVSWYQQTPGQGLQFLFEYFSETQRNKGNFPGRFSGRQFSNSRSEMNVSTLELGDSALYLCASSLGPPGQTFSTDTQYFGPGTRLTVL.

V is TRBV28 and J is TRBJ2-7, with a possible D match to TRBD2 (6 bases). V dropped 5 bases and J dropped 4 bases, with 15 bases sitting between them. This CDR3 is built from 14 residues. Germline CDR1 is MDHEN and CDR2 is SYDVKM. The CDR3 spells CASSLVTSSYEQYF. DNA for the CDR3: TGTGCCAGCAGTCTCGTGACTAGTTCTTACGAGCAGTACTTC.

The chain carries TRBV20-1 and TRBJ1-1, with 8 nucleotides matching TRBD1. The CDR3 sequence is 14 residues long. The germline V gene has CDR1 DFQATT and CDR2 SNEGSKA (reference sequence). Losses at the gene ends were 6 bases for V and 3 bases for J; bases not matched to a gene: 9. The CDR3, as DNA: TGCAGTGCAGAACGGACAGGGTGGGACACTGAAGCTTTCTTT. Translation: CSAERTGWDTEAFF.

This clonotype appeared a few times. At one of its ends the junction is not consistent with the germline gene, which may arise from a read error. J is TRBJ1-5 and V is TRBV19; D is possibly TRBD1 (5 bases). Per the germline V gene, CDR1 is LNHDA and CDR2 is SQIVND (reference sequence). This CDR3 spans 12 amino acids. In nucleotides, the CDR3 is TGTGCCAGTAGTATGGTTAGCGGGACGGAAAGATTT. The encoded protein is CASSMVSGTERF.

The chain joins TRBV5-5 to TRBJ2-1; 11 nucleotides line up with TRBD2. This CDR3 spans 16 amino acids. Trimming at V came to 4 bases and at J to 2 bases, leaving 5 bases not matched to a gene. From germline, CDR1 is SGHKS and CDR2 YYEKEE (reference sequence). The CDR3 spells CASSPPLAGAYNEQFF. Written as DNA, the CDR3 is TGTGCCAGCAGCCCCCCACTAGCGGGGGCCTACAATGAGCAGTTCTTC.

This clonotype was found a few times. The chain links TRBV6-6 to TRBJ1-1; no firm D call. The CDR3 runs 11 residues. Germline CDR1 and CDR2: MNHNY and SVGAGI (reference sequence). V lost 5 bases, J lost 9 bases, and 10 bases lay in between. CDR3 nucleotide sequence: TGTGCCAGCAGTGTCGCAGACCAAGCTTTCTTT. Its protein is CASSVADQAFF.

This clonotype has a handful of counts. The chain recombines TRBV29-1 with TRBJ2-1, with a possible D match to TRBD2 (6 bases). Germline V gives CDR1 SQVTM, CDR2 ANQGSEA. The CDR3 spans 12 residues. Trimming shortened V by 0 bases and J by 7 bases, and 7 bases separated the two germline ends. The CDR3, as DNA: TGCAGCGTTGAAGAACTAGCAAATGAGCAGTTCTTC. Encoded protein: CSVEELANEQFF.

The chain carries TRBV20-1 and TRBJ2-7, with D possibly being TRBD2 (6 bases). Trimming removed 1 base at V and 2 bases at J, with 18 bases between. Germline V lookup: CDR1 DFQATT, CDR2 SNEGSKA (reference sequence). The CDR3 loop spans 16 amino acids. In nucleotides, the CDR3 is TGCAGTGCTAGAGGACGGGAGACACCAAGCCCCTACGAGCAGTACTTC. Translated: CSARGRETPSPYEQYF.

This clonotype was seen repeatedly, ten times or more. This chain links TRBV7-6 with TRBJ2-5, with TRBD1 matching over 7 bases. The CDR3 runs 17 residues. V was clipped by 2 bases and J by 7 bases; unmatched bases: 16. Germline V gene sequence: CDR1 SGHVS, CDR2 FNYEAQ. The CDR3 nucleotides are TGTGCCAGCAGCTTACTCTCCAGGGGGTTTCTCGAAGGGACCCAGTACTTC. Protein product: CASSLLSRGFLEGTQYF. Combining the CDR3 with reference TRBV7-6 and TRBJ2-5 gives the whole variable domain GAGVSQSPRYKVTKRGQDVALRCDPISGHVSLYWYRQALGQGPEFLTYFNYEAQQDKSGLPNDRFSAERPEGSISTLTIQRTEQRDSAMYRCASSLLSRGFLEGTQYFGPGTRLLVL.

This clonotype was counted many times. The rearrangement joins TRBV7-8 to TRBJ1-2; no definite D call. CDR1 and CDR2 (germline): SGHVS, FQNEAQ. Deletions cut 5 bases from V and 3 bases from J, with 19 bases between. The CDR3 contains 16 residues. CDR3: CASSPRPPGNDYGYTF. The CDR3 DNA reads as TGTGCCAGCAGCCCGCGACCCCCTGGGAATGACTATGGCTACACCTTC. Full variable domain (rest looked up from reference TRBV7-8 and TRBJ1-2): GAGVSQSPRYKVAKRGQDVALRCDPISGHVSLFWYQQALGQGPEFLTYFQNEAQLDKSGLPSDRFFAERPEGSVSTLKIQRTQQEDSAVYLCASSPRPPGNDYGYTFGSGTRLTVV.

The gene calls are TRBV7-9 and TRBJ2-1; D possibly corresponds to TRBD2 (6 bases). Germline CDR1 SEHNR, CDR2 FQNEAQ (reference sequence). The CDR3 sequence is 12 residues long. The CDR3 DNA sequence: TGTGCGTCGTCGGGGGACCCCAATGAGCAGTTCTTC. Translating it yields CASSGDPNEQFF.

This clonotype was observed a single time. The chain uses TRBV11-3 and TRBJ2-1; 12 bases fit TRBD2. The junction had 9 bases not matched to a gene; V was cut back by 5 bases and J by 7 bases. CDR1 is SGHNT, CDR2 YENEEA, per germline. This CDR3 region has 16 residues. CDR3 in DNA: TGTGCCAGCAGCGCCCGAACTAGCGGGGGGAATAATGAGCAGTTCTTC. It specifies CASSARTSGGNNEQFF.

This clonotype was found a few times. The gene calls are TRBV12-3 or TRBV12-4 and TRBJ2-7; possible D gene TRBD1, 6 bases. Trimming stripped 10 bases from V and 3 bases from J, with 16 bases between. The CDR3 has 13 residues. CDR3 nucleotides: TGTGCCACTGAAGGGGGACAACTCTACGAGCAGTACTTC. The encoded protein is CATEGGQLYEQYF.

The V and J genes are TRBV7-9 and TRBJ1-2; 7 bases map to TRBD1. J was trimmed by 0 bases and V by 5 bases; bases with no gene match: 9. The CDR3 loop spans 16 amino acids. CDR1 is SEHNR, CDR2 FQNEAQ, per germline (reference sequence). The CDR3 DNA reads TGTGCCAGCAGCCTCGTAGGGACAGAATCTAACTATGGCTACACCTTC. Protein: CASSLVGTESNYGYTF.

The J gene is TRBJ1-1, the V gene TRBV12-3 or TRBV12-4; the D gene is possibly TRBD1 (6 bases). The CDR3 length is 13 residues. Trimming took off 2 bases at V and 4 bases at J, with 8 bases between the two ends. Here the CDR3 reads CASSLQGSTEAFF. The CDR3 DNA is TGTGCCAGCAGTTTACAGGGGAGCACTGAAGCTTTCTTT.

Only a few counts were recorded for this clonotype. CDR3 in amino acids: CASSYSPGGNISNQPQHF. The CDR3, as DNA: TGTGCCAGCAGTTACTCGCCAGGGGGGAATATTAGCAATCAGCCCCAGCATTTT. The rearrangement uses TRBV6-7 and TRBJ1-5, with TRBD1 identical over 7 bases. TRBV6-7 is placed among ORFs of uncertain function. Unmatched junction bases numbered 8, after V lost 0 bases and J lost 0 bases. The CDR3 length is 18 residues.

As regards this clonotype: A much larger clone sits a single nucleotide away, making a read error possible. The chain carries TRBV6-2 or TRBV6-3 and TRBJ2-1; the D gene is possibly TRBD2 (5 bases). The V gene's germline CDR1 is MNHEY and CDR2 SVGEGT. V was trimmed by 5 bases and J by 12 bases, leaving 17 bases between them. The CDR3 has 13 amino acids. CDR3 protein: CASSPGIMGVQFF. The DNA for the CDR3 is TGTGCCAGCAGTCCGGGAATTATGGGTGTGCAGTTCTTC.